Below are 20 T cell receptor beta chains sequenced from a single sample in a study of a mutant IDH1 vaccine in newly diagnosed glioma. Here immunoSEQ multiplex PCR was the method, and the copy in TCRdb shows in-frame clones only, minus some. The data hold about 38,000 clones, with roughly 92% observed a single time. Time point noted: baseline, week 1 (first vaccination visit). Treatment specified: pre-vaccination baseline after standard-of-care therapy. The sequenced sample was PBMCs, obtained from a glioma patient treated with radiotherapy, temozolomide or both. The source of these receptors is a man aged 18 to 29 with glioma.

The chain combines TRBV5-1 with TRBJ1-1; D possibly corresponds to TRBD1 (6 bases). The germline gives CDR1 SGHRS, CDR2 YFSETQ. Between the trimmed V and J ends, which lost 4 bases and 3 bases, there was a span of 10 bases. This CDR3 comprises 13 residues. CDR3 sequence reads: CASSVTGYTEAFF. Here the CDR3 DNA reads TGCGCCAGCAGCGTGACAGGATACACTGAAGCTTTCTTT.

This clone appeared a single time. Other DNA sequences in this sample translate to the same CDR3. This chain uses TRBV18 with TRBJ2-7; 14 nucleotides line up with TRBD2. The CDR3 loop spans 15 amino acids. V gave up 3 bases and J gave up 4 bases; unmatched junction bases: 2. Germline V gene data show CDR1 as KGHSH and CDR2 as LQKENI. The CDR3 bases are TGTGCCAGCTCACCGGGACTAGCGGGAGTGTACGAGCAGTACTTC. Amino acid sequence: CASSPGLAGVYEQYF.

The rearrangement joins TRBV30 to TRBJ1-4; D might be TRBD1 (6 bases). The germline V gene has CDR1 GTSNPN and CDR2 SVGIG (reference sequence). There are 13 residues in the CDR3. V was shortened by 5 bases and J by 8 bases, with 15 bases between the two germline ends. The CDR3 nucleotides are TGTGCCTGGGCGGAGGACCAGGGGGAAAAACTGTTTTTT. Translating it yields CAWAEDQGEKLFF.

This chain connects TRBV29-1 to TRBJ2-3; perhaps TRBD2 as D (5 bases). This CDR3 region has 14 residues. Trimming took 7 bases from V and 0 from J, leaving 14 bases between them. From germline, CDR1 is SQVTM and CDR2 ANQGSEA. CDR3 protein: CSATAGGSTDTQYF. The CDR3 coding sequence is TGCAGCGCGACCGCGGGCGGTAGCACAGATACGCAGTATTTT.

This clone was seen only once. The V call is TRBV18, the J call TRBJ1-3; the D is unclear. Germline CDR1 reads KGHSH; CDR2 reads LQKENI. The CDR3 is made up of 14 amino acids. The germline V and J ends were trimmed by 8 bases and 0 bases, with 11 bases remaining between them. CDR3 bases: TGTGCCAGCGCAACCGGAAGCTCTGGAAACACCATATATTTT. Translated: CASATGSSGNTIYF.

The CDR3 DNA reads as TGTGCCAGCAGCCTCGGGACAGGAGGCGAGCAGTACTTC. Its translation: CASSLGTGGEQYF. The V and J genes are TRBV7-6 and TRBJ2-7, with TRBD1 matching 8 bases. V gave up 5 bases and J gave up 6 bases; unmatched junction bases: 6. Germline-derived CDR1 and CDR2 are SGHVS and FNYEAQ. The CDR3 has 13 residues.

V usage is TRBV7-9 and J usage is TRBJ2-7, with 8 nucleotides matching TRBD1. Germline V gives CDR1 SEHNR, CDR2 FQNEAQ (reference sequence). There are 12 residues in the CDR3. Trimming cost V 5 bases and J 6 bases; bases outside gene matches: 3. The CDR3 sequence: CASSLDRGEQYF. CDR3 bases: TGTGCCAGCAGCCTCGACAGGGGCGAGCAGTACTTC.

The rearrangement joins TRBV5-1 to TRBJ1-4; TRBD1 matches at 9 bases. The CDR3 has 13 residues. Losses at the gene ends were 8 bases for V and 7 bases for J; bases not matched to a gene: 6. Germline CDR1 is SGHRS and CDR2 is YFSETQ. CDR3 in amino acids: CASAGQGREKLFF. CDR3 bases: TGCGCCAGTGCGGGACAGGGTCGTGAAAAACTGTTTTTT. The complete variable domain, with remaining parts taken from reference TRBV5-1 and TRBJ1-4, reads KAGVTQTPRYLIKTRGQQVTLSCSPISGHRSVSWYQQTPGQGLQFLFEYFSETQRNKGNFPGRFSGRQFSNSRSEMNVSTLELGDSALYLCASAGQGREKLFFGSGTQLSVL.

The chain links TRBV15 to TRBJ2-6; D gene uncertain. Trimming shortened V by 0 bases and J by 0 bases, and 9 bases separated the two germline ends. CDR1 is LNHNV and CDR2 is YYDKDF in the germline V gene (reference sequence). The CDR3 is made up of 17 amino acids. The CDR3 protein is CATSREQLLSGANVLTF. CDR3 nucleotide sequence: TGTGCCACCAGCAGAGAACAGCTACTCTCTGGGGCCAACGTCCTGACTTTC.

CDR3 protein: CASSPQGQEYTEAFF. The CDR3 bases are TGTGCCAGCTCACCACAGGGACAAGAGTACACTGAAGCTTTCTTT. This chain joins TRBV18 and TRBJ1-1, with D perhaps matching TRBD1 (6 bases). The CDR3 extends over 15 amino acids. CDR1 KGHSH and CDR2 LQKENI come from the germline V gene. V was clipped by 1 base and J by 3 bases, with 12 bases between them.

The chain has TRBV4-1 and TRBJ2-4; 11 bases are shared with TRBD2. Trimming removed 4 bases from V and 0 bases from J; junction bases left unmatched: 5. Germline assignment: CDR1 MGHRA and CDR2 YSYEKL. This CDR3 has 17 residues. The CDR3 DNA sequence: TGCGCCAGCAGCCCGGGACTAGCGGACTTAGCCAAAAACATTCAGTACTTC. It specifies CASSPGLADLAKNIQYF.

This chain connects TRBV30 to TRBJ2-1; 7 bases map to TRBD1. CDR3 size: 14 residues. V lost 0 bases, J lost 8 bases, and 7 bases stayed unmatched. From germline, CDR1 is GTSNPN and CDR2 SVGIG (reference sequence). CDR3 in amino acids: CAWSVGQGVHEQFF. The DNA of the CDR3 is TGTGCCTGGAGTGTTGGGCAGGGGGTCCATGAGCAGTTCTTC.

The chain carries TRBV4-3 and TRBJ1-1; D is possibly TRBD1 (6 bases). The V end lost 4 bases, the J end lost 5 bases, and 17 bases lay between the germline ends. The CDR3 sequence is 15 residues long. Germline CDR1 is LGHNA and CDR2 is YSLEER. CDR3 region: CASSRRTGLGTEAFF. The CDR3 nucleotides read TGCGCCAGCAGCCGCCGAACAGGGCTGGGGACTGAAGCTTTCTTT.

The chain employs TRBV4-3 and TRBJ1-1, with D unresolved. Germline CDR1 LGHNA, CDR2 YSLEER. This CDR3 is 14 amino acids long. V was shortened by 1 base and J by 1 base, with 7 bases between the two germline ends. In DNA form, the CDR3 reads TGCGCCAGCAGCCAAGCTCATGGGAACACTGAAGCTTTCTTT. It yields the protein CASSQAHGNTEAFF.

The J gene is TRBJ2-7, the V gene TRBV7-8, with 7 bases fitting TRBD1. V trimming: 4 bases; J trimming: 4 bases; junction bases outside the gene matches: 13. Germline V gene lookup returns CDR1 SGHVS and CDR2 FQNEAQ. The CDR3 length is 16 residues. The CDR3 DNA is TGTGCCAGCAGCTCTAGACAGGGAAGGGGGTTGTACGAGCAGTACTTC. Amino acids: CASSSRQGRGLYEQYF.

This chain joins TRBV29-1 and TRBJ1-1; D gene ambiguous. The CDR3 runs 11 residues. Germline V gene data show CDR1 as SQVTM and CDR2 as ANQGSEA. CDR3 DNA sequence: TGCAGTGGGCGAAGGGAGTCTGAAGCTTTCTTT. This encodes CSGRRESEAFF.

The chain uses TRBV9 and TRBJ2-7; 12 bases align to TRBD2. Trimming cost V 3 bases and J 4 bases; bases outside gene matches: 5. Germline V gene data show CDR1 as SGDLS and CDR2 as YYNGEE. The CDR3 covers 15 residues. CDR3: CASSAGGLAGYEQYF. CDR3 DNA: TGTGCCAGCAGCGCGGGCGGACTAGCGGGATACGAGCAGTACTTC.

J is TRBJ2-1 and V is TRBV9; 7 bases are shared with TRBD1. This CDR3 spans 16 amino acids. The V gene end was trimmed by 0 bases and the J gene end by 8 bases; junction bases not matched to a gene: 11. Looked up from germline, CDR1 is SGDLS and CDR2 is YYNGEE. CDR3: CASSVEGRDRVDEQFF. CDR3 in DNA: TGTGCCAGCAGCGTAGAGGGCCGTGACAGGGTCGATGAGCAGTTCTTC.

V usage is TRBV5-1 and J usage is TRBJ2-7, with TRBD2 identical over 8 bases. This CDR3 contains 17 residues. CDR1 is SGHRS, CDR2 YFSETQ, per germline. V was clipped by 3 bases and J by 0 bases; unmatched bases: 11. CDR3 amino acids: CASSSTSGSFSSYEQYF. CDR3 bases: TGCGCCAGCAGCTCTACTAGCGGTTCTTTTAGCTCCTACGAGCAGTACTTC.

This chain links TRBV6-1 with TRBJ1-5, with D perhaps matching TRBD1 (6 bases). With 3 bases removed from V and 5 bases from J, the gap between germline ends came to 20 bases. This CDR3 has 17 residues. Germline V gene data show CDR1 as MNHNS and CDR2 as SASEGT. This CDR3 reads CASSDKKRGRRDQPQHF. As DNA, the CDR3 is TGTGCCAGCAGTGATAAGAAGAGGGGGAGGCGGGATCAGCCCCAGCATTTT.